The TCR beta chain described here comes from a study of control samples from healthy donors and cancer patients. The germline V gene encodes CDR1 SGHTA and CDR2 FQGTGA. The V gene lost 8 bases and the J gene lost 1 base, with 29 bases spanning the gap. The CDR3 is made up of 19 amino acids. Clones were sequenced by immunoSEQ multiplex PCR, and TCRdb holds only the in-frame ones, with some missing. Of around 170,000 clones listed, approximately 90% are singletons. The sample consisted of blood. The rearrangement uses TRBV7-3 and TRBJ2-5; TRBD1 is a possible D gene (5 bases). The TCR was taken from a woman younger than 45 in good health. As DNA, the CDR3 is TGTGCCAGCCCACTTAAATGCAGCACCGTCCCAGGGTGCCAAGAGACCCAGTACTTC. Translating it yields CASPLKCSTVPGCQETQYF.